This T cell receptor beta chain comes out of a study of blood T cells in healthy people across ages. Broader study findings: It was held that the diversity estimates obtained from one million T cells were underestimates.

Germline CDR1 reads SNHLY; CDR2 reads FYNNEI. This CDR3 is built from 17 residues. The V segment lost 1 base and the J segment 0 bases; nucleotides outside the gene matches: 6. With respect to this clonotype: Antigen unknown.

It was with a sample-barcoded 5' primer and a J-beta primer mix that a second PCR of about 7 to 12 cycles was run. Each cDNA molecule was tagged by a template-switch adaptor that had 12 random nucleotides. TCRdb recomputed calls from the 5' RACE reads with MiXCR, one row per CDR3 protein. There are roughly 1.9 million distinct CDR3 sequences in the sample; 35% to 50% occur only once, and more than 20% lies in the top ten. This chain joins TRBV2 and TRBJ2-5, with 9 bases lining up with TRBD2. The source is a human donor in good health. Sample: blood. The CDR3 bases are TGTGCCAGCAGTGAAGGGGGGCTAGCGGGGTACCAAGAGACCCAGTACTTC. Its translation is CASSEGGLAGYQETQYF. Full variable domain (remainder filled in from reference TRBV2 and TRBJ2-5): EPEVTQTPSHQVTQMGQEVILRCVPISNHLYFYWYRQILGQKVEFLVSFYNNEISEKSEIFDDQFSVERPDGSNFTLKIRSTKLEDSAMYFCASSEGGLAGYQETQYFGPGTRLLVL.